This T cell receptor (beta chain) derives from a study of T cell repertoires in cytomegalovirus infection. Study-wide background: CMV epitopes that were recently identified and HLA-C-restricted were used alongside well-studied HLA-B-restricted ones.

Each CDR3 protein gets one entry after TCRdb re-called the reads with MiXCR. Here the sample spans about 770,000 distinct CDR3 sequences, 25% to 30% being singletons. Comments on this clonotype: As yet, its antigen is unknown.

CDR3 size: 13 residues. The V gene's germline CDR1 is MNHEY and CDR2 SVGAGI. The V and J ends lost 0 bases and 6 bases respectively, with 8 bases between them. The sequence derives from a human donor in good health (CMV status not recorded). Some clones in this sample may be carry-over from other donors' samples. The sequencing used cultured CD8+ T cells from PBMCs, collected from culture after CMV antigen stimulation. The chain recombines TRBV6-5 with TRBJ1-2; D gene unclear. CDR3 in DNA: TGTGCCAGCAGTTACTCAGAGGTGGATGGCTACACCTTC. Protein: CASSYSEVDGYTF.